The 28 T cell receptor beta chains below were found in one sample sequenced in a study of blood T cell repertoires in COVID-19. Sequencing was performed with immunoSEQ multiplex PCR; in TCRdb, only in-frame clones are kept and a portion is missing. The table shows around 300,000 clones, with 90% occurring only once. The sample taken for sequencing was peripheral blood. The source is a woman aged 40 to 49 with COVID-19, enrolled during active disease.

J is TRBJ2-1 and V is TRBV27; D is uncertain. The ends were cut back, 8 bases at V and 1 base at J, with 12 bases in the middle. Germline assignment: CDR1 MNHEY and CDR2 SMNVEV (reference sequence). CDR3 length: 14 amino acids. This CDR3 is CASQRHNSYNEQFF. CDR3 coding DNA: TGTGCCAGCCAAAGACATAATTCCTACAATGAGCAGTTCTTC.

This clone has only a few counts. This sequence joins TRBV5-1 and TRBJ1-6; TRBD1 matches 9 bases. The V segment lost 4 bases and the J segment 6 bases; nucleotides outside the gene matches: 5. Germline V gene lookup returns CDR1 SGHRS and CDR2 YFSETQ. This CDR3 comprises 15 residues. CDR3 protein: CASSRTDRGNSPLHF. The CDR3 DNA is TGCGCCAGCAGCCGGACGGACAGGGGTAATTCACCCCTCCACTTT.

The chain carries TRBV3-1 (or the pseudogene TRBV3-2) and TRBJ1-1; D not certain. The CDR3 contains 15 residues. V lost 5 bases to trimming and J lost 0 bases, with 13 bases between them. The V gene's germline CDR1 is LGHDT and CDR2 YNNKEL (reference sequence). CDR3 protein: CASSVRHKMNTEAFF. The CDR3, as DNA: TGTGCCAGCAGCGTTCGACACAAGATGAACACTGAAGCTTTCTTT.

The chain couples TRBV7-2 to TRBJ1-2, with D hard to call. This CDR3 is 15 amino acids long. In germline, CDR1 is SGHTA, CDR2 FQGNSA. Trimming took off 2 bases at V and 2 bases at J, with 12 bases between the two ends. The CDR3 region is CASSLTLALNYGYTF. CDR3 nucleotide sequence: TGTGCCAGCAGCTTAACATTAGCGCTAAACTATGGCTACACCTTC.

The J gene is TRBJ2-1, the V gene TRBV5-1; TRBD2 matches 9 bases. The junction had 9 bases not matched to a gene; V was cut back by 4 bases and J by 7 bases. Germline V CDR1 and CDR2: SGHRS, YFSETQ. The CDR3 runs 15 residues. CDR3 sequence: CASSPLAGRENEQFF. In DNA, the CDR3 is TGCGCCAGCAGCCCCCTAGCGGGAAGAGAAAATGAGCAGTTCTTC.

This clone appeared a single time. The chain links TRBV5-6 to TRBJ2-3, with D perhaps matching TRBD1 (6 bases). Trimming stripped 0 bases from V and 3 bases from J, with 8 bases between. The CDR3 is made up of 14 amino acids. CDR1 and CDR2 from the germline V gene are SGHDT and YYEEEE. CDR3 protein: CASSLGRGTDTQYF. Written as DNA, the CDR3 is TGTGCCAGCAGCTTGGGCAGGGGTACAGATACGCAGTATTTT. Together with reference TRBV5-6 and TRBJ2-3, the CDR3 gives the full variable domain: DAGVTQSPTHLIKTRGQQVTLRCSPKSGHDTVSWYQQALGQGPQFIFQYYEEEERQRGNFPDRFSGHQFPNYSSELNVNALLLGDSALYLCASSLGRGTDTQYFGPGTRLTVL.

This clone was detected only once. The chain carries TRBV10-3 and TRBJ1-1, with D hard to call. Per germline, CDR1 ENHRY and CDR2 SYGVKD. The CDR3 covers 15 residues. Trimming cost V 0 bases and J 2 bases, with 10 bases left between them. CDR3 DNA: TGTGCCATCAGTGAGTCAAGCCGGGGAAACACTGAAGCTTTCTTT. Protein sequence: CAISESSRGNTEAFF.

Of note for this clone: Additional DNA sequences in this sample encode the identical CDR3. This rearrangement joins TRBV3-1 (or the pseudogene TRBV3-2) to TRBJ1-2; D unclear. The length of the CDR3 is 12 residues. Germline V CDR1 and CDR2: LGHDT, YNNKEL (reference sequence). Deletions cut 3 bases from V and 8 bases from J, with 10 bases between. The CDR3 coding sequence is TGTGCCAGCAGCCAGGCGACGGGAGGCTACACCTTC. Protein: CASSQATGGYTF.

The chain recombines TRBV7-6 with TRBJ2-2; 8 bases agree with TRBD2. Germline V gives CDR1 SGHVS, CDR2 FNYEAQ. The ends lost 5 bases at V and 4 bases at J; junction bases unmatched: 6. This CDR3 spans 15 amino acids. CDR3 nucleotides: TGTGCCAGCAGCCCCACGGCGGGGGGCACCGGGGAGCTGTTTTTT. Amino acid sequence: CASSPTAGGTGELFF.

The V and J genes are TRBV25-1 and TRBJ1-3; unclear D gene. CDR1 is MGHDK and CDR2 is SYGVNS in the germline V gene. CDR3 length: 15 amino acids. Trimming shortened V by 4 bases and J by 5 bases, and 15 bases separated the two germline ends. CDR3 DNA: TGTGCCAGCAGTGCCTCCCAATTACACAGAAACACCATATATTTT. As protein: CASSASQLHRNTIYF.

This clone has only a few counts. The V gene is TRBV19, the J gene TRBJ1-5; TRBD1 aligns across 7 bases. Trimming removed 6 bases from V and 16 bases from J; junction bases left unmatched: 21. The CDR3 is made up of 15 amino acids. Germline V gene lookup returns CDR1 LNHDA and CDR2 SQIVND (reference sequence). CDR3 bases: TGTGCCAGTAGCGGTCCAAGGATTCGGGACAGCCACGAACATTTT. It is translated as CASSGPRIRDSHEHF.

The J gene is TRBJ2-6, the V gene TRBV28, with TRBD1 matching over 7 bases. The CDR3 length is 17 residues. Germline assignment: CDR1 MDHEN and CDR2 SYDVKM. The V segment lost 5 bases and the J segment 0 bases; nucleotides outside the gene matches: 7. The CDR3 loop reads CASSPREGASGANVLTF. DNA of the CDR3: TGTGCCAGCAGTCCGCGTGAGGGGGCCTCTGGGGCCAACGTCCTGACTTTC.

This rearrangement joins TRBV19 to TRBJ2-2, with a tentative D call TRBD1 (5 bases). The CDR3 covers 15 residues. Germline CDR1 reads LNHDA; CDR2 reads SQIVND (reference sequence). The germline V and J ends were trimmed by 3 bases and 6 bases, with 14 bases remaining between them. This chain's CDR3 is CASSIWGLSPGELFF. The CDR3 coding sequence is TGTGCCAGTAGTATTTGGGGCCTCTCGCCCGGGGAGCTGTTTTTT. The full variable domain, its missing parts supplied by reference TRBV19 and TRBJ2-2, is DGGITQSPKYLFRKEGQNVTLSCEQNLNHDAMYWYRQDPGQGLRLIYYSQIVNDFQKGDIAEGYSVSREKKESFPLTVTSAQKNPTAFYLCASSIWGLSPGELFFGEGSRLTVL.

This clone was counted a few times. The chain is built from TRBV4-2 and TRBJ2-7, with 7 positions matching TRBD2. This CDR3 spans 16 amino acids. Germline values: CDR1 LGHNA, CDR2 YNFKEQ. The junction had 7 bases not matched to a gene; V was cut back by 0 bases and J by 2 bases. CDR3 nucleotides: TGTGCCAGCAGCCAAGACACCGGGACTACAGCCTACGAGCAGTACTTC. As protein: CASSQDTGTTAYEQYF.

In its sample, this clone was seen a few times. The rearrangement links TRBV11-3 to TRBJ2-1, with 11 bases matching TRBD2. The V gene end was trimmed by 5 bases and the J gene end by 5 bases; junction bases not matched to a gene: 5. The length of the CDR3 is 15 residues. CDR1 is SGHNT, CDR2 YENEEA, per germline. The CDR3 coding sequence is TGTGCCAGCAGCCTTAGCGGGAGGGCCGACAATGAGCAGTTCTTC. This encodes CASSLSGRADNEQFF. Complete variable domain (other parts from reference TRBV11-3 and TRBJ2-1): EAGVVQSPRYKIIEKKQPVAFWCNPISGHNTLYWYLQNLGQGPELLIRYENEEAVDDSQLPKDRFSAERLKGVDSTLKIQPAELGDSAVYLCASSLSGRADNEQFFGPGTRLTVL.

This clone was seen more than once but under ten times. This sequence joins TRBV7-2 and TRBJ2-7, with D tentatively TRBD1 (6 bases). The germline CDR1 and CDR2 sequences are SGHTA and FQGNSA. Trimming took off 4 bases at V and 1 base at J, with 11 bases between the two ends. The CDR3 is made up of 14 amino acids. CDR3 bases: TGTGCCAGCAGCTCCAACAGGGCATCCTACGAGCAGTACTTC. Its protein product is CASSSNRASYEQYF.

This clone was counted once. The genes are TRBV7-8 and TRBJ1-3; D not resolved. The length of the CDR3 is 16 residues. V lost 3 bases and J lost 4, with 16 bases in between. CDR1 SGHVS and CDR2 FQNEAQ come from the germline V gene. The DNA of the CDR3 is TGTGCCAGCAGCTTTTCCCCCCGCGGGATCGGAAACACCATATATTTT. Its translation: CASSFSPRGIGNTIYF.

The genes are TRBV20-1 and TRBJ1-1; TRBD1 matches 8 bases. Germline loops: CDR1 DFQATT, CDR2 SNEGSKA (reference sequence). V was clipped by 3 bases and J by 1 base; unmatched bases: 7. The CDR3 consists of 15 residues. CDR3 sequence: CSASNPGQANTEAFF. The DNA for the CDR3 is TGCAGTGCTAGTAACCCGGGACAGGCGAACACTGAAGCTTTCTTT.

V usage is TRBV9 and J usage is TRBJ2-2, with 7 nucleotides matching TRBD1. The CDR3 has 14 amino acids. Losses at the gene ends were 2 bases for V and 4 bases for J; bases not matched to a gene: 2. Germline assignment: CDR1 SGDLS and CDR2 YYNGEE. The CDR3 nucleotides read TGTGCCAGCAGCGTGACAGGGATCACCGGGGAGCTGTTTTTT. Amino acid sequence: CASSVTGITGELFF.

The genes are TRBV28 and TRBJ1-2; tentative D call: TRBD1 (6 bases). The CDR3 is 13 residues long. Germline V gene sequence: CDR1 MDHEN, CDR2 SYDVKM. The V end was cut by 5 bases, the J end by 7 bases, with 14 bases between. CDR3 nucleotide sequence: TGTGCCAGCAGTGAGGGGGGGCGAGTTGGCTACACCTTC. This sequence encodes CASSEGGRVGYTF.

This rearrangement joins TRBV7-9 to TRBJ1-6; 7 positions agree with TRBD1. The V gene's germline CDR1 is SEHNR and CDR2 FQNEAQ (reference sequence). This CDR3 is built from 13 residues. After removal of 7 bases from V and 7 bases from J, the junction contained 4 bases not matched to a gene. In nucleotides, the CDR3 is TGTGCCAGCACCGGGACAGAAAATTCACCCCTCCACTTT. Its protein product is CASTGTENSPLHF. The variable domain in full, with the rest retrieved from reference TRBV7-9 and TRBJ1-6, is DTGVSQNPRHKITKRGQNVTFRCDPISEHNRLYWYRQTLGQGPEFLTYFQNEAQLEKSRLLSDRFSAERPKGSFSTLEIQRTEQGDSAMYLCASTGTENSPLHFGNGTRLTVT.

The V and J genes are TRBV7-9 and TRBJ1-1; TRBD1 is a possible D gene (6 bases). This CDR3 is 14 amino acids long. Trimming took 5 bases from V and 7 from J, leaving 17 bases between them. Germline V gives CDR1 SEHNR, CDR2 FQNEAQ (reference sequence). The CDR3 region has the DNA TGTGCCAGCAGCCAGATGGACAGAGGAGATGAAGCTTTCTTT. This sequence encodes CASSQMDRGDEAFF.

The chain uses TRBV10-3 and TRBJ1-3, with 7 bases lining up with TRBD1. The V segment lost 7 bases and the J segment 2 bases; nucleotides outside the gene matches: 5. Germline-derived CDR1 and CDR2 are ENHRY and SYGVKD. CDR3 length: 14 residues. CDR3 nucleotides: TGTGCCATCATGGAGGGGGCGCCTGGAAACACCATATATTTT. Its protein is CAIMEGAPGNTIYF.

As concerns this clone: Germline is not matched at one junction end, which may reflect a read error. The rearrangement links TRBV19 to TRBJ1-4, with TRBD1 matching over 7 bases. Germline lookup yields CDR1 LNHDA and CDR2 SQIVND (reference sequence). The CDR3 runs to 12 residues. The CDR3 sequence is CASSAGTARGVF. CDR3 coding DNA: TGTGCCAGTAGTGCCGGGACAGCCCGGGGAGTTTTT.

The CDR3 DNA sequence: TGTGCCAGCAGTTCCCCCCTGGGGAGGGCCTACGAGCAGTACTTC. Its protein is CASSSPLGRAYEQYF. V is TRBV6-2 or TRBV6-3 and J is TRBJ2-7; 7 bases are a match to TRBD2. The CDR3 covers 15 residues. Trimming at V came to 4 bases and at J to 2 bases, leaving 8 bases not matched to a gene. CDR1 and CDR2 from the germline V gene are MNHEY and SVGEGT.

The genes are TRBV15 and TRBJ2-2; 11 bases line up with TRBD2. Per germline, CDR1 LNHNV and CDR2 YYDKDF (reference sequence). This CDR3 has 16 residues. V was clipped by 2 bases and J by 7 bases; unmatched bases: 6. CDR3 DNA sequence: TGTGCCACCAGCAGACCACTAGCGGGAGAGATCGGGGAGCTGTTTTTT. As protein: CATSRPLAGEIGELFF.

V and J are TRBV19 and TRBJ1-1; weak D call: TRBD1 (5 bases). Germline V lookup: CDR1 LNHDA, CDR2 SQIVND (reference sequence). Trimming pared 6 bases from V and 3 bases from J, leaving 8 bases between. This CDR3 region has 12 residues. CDR3 amino acids: CASSRDYTEAFF. For the CDR3, the DNA is TGTGCCAGTAGCCGGGACTACACTGAAGCTTTCTTT.

The rearrangement links TRBV27 to TRBJ2-7, with D hard to call. The CDR3 totals 17 residues. V was clipped by 5 bases and J by 0 bases, with 20 bases between them. Germline CDR1 is MNHEY and CDR2 is SMNVEV (reference sequence). The CDR3 bases are TGTGCCAGCAGTCCTAAAGATTTCAGGTCGAGCTCCTACGAGCAGTACTTC. The encoded protein is CASSPKDFRSSSYEQYF.